These 2 T cell receptor beta chains came from one sample sequenced in a study of vaccination and CD4 T cells after COVID-19. An Oncomine TCR Beta short-read assay was used to sequence the DNA from cultured CD4+ T cells. TCRdb reprocessed the PCR reads with MiXCR, giving one entry per CDR3 protein. The sample records more than 10,000 distinct CDR3 sequences, around 59% being singletons. Treatment noted: roughly 11-day PBMC culture with coronavirus spike peptide pools or control peptides (ViraFEST assay). These TCRs' antigens remain unknown. Input material: CD4+ T cells from blood, cultured in vitro. These receptors were obtained from a human donor who had recovered from COVID-19.

This clonotype came up a few times. The chain recombines TRBV20-1 with TRBJ1-1; 11 bases agree with TRBD1. CDR1 and CDR2 (germline): DFQATT, SNEGSKA (reference sequence). The CDR3 runs to 16 residues. Trimming cost V 0 bases and J 3 bases; bases outside gene matches: 6. CDR3 residues: CSARDPRTGGYTEAFF. CDR3 DNA: TGCAGTGCTAGAGATCCTCGGACAGGGGGCTACACTGAAGCTTTCTTT.

The rearrangement uses TRBV11-3 and TRBJ2-5, with D perhaps matching TRBD1 (6 bases). V was pared by 1 base and J by 4 bases, with 7 bases between. CDR3 length equals 13 residues. The germline CDR1 and CDR2 sequences are SGHNT and YENEEA. CDR3: CASSLAQGETQYF. The CDR3 coding sequence is TGTGCCAGCAGCTTAGCACAGGGAGAGACCCAGTACTTC.